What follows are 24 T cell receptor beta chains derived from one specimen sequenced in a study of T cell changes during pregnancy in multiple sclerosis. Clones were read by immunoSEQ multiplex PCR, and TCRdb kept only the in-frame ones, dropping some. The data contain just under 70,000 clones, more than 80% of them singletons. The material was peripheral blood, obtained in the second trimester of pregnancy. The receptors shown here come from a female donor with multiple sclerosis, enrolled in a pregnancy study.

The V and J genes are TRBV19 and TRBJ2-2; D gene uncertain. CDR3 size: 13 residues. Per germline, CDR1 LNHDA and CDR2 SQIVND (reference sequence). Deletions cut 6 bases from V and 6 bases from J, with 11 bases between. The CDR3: CASSFPPPGELFF. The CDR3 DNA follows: TGTGCCAGTAGCTTCCCTCCCCCCGGGGAGCTGTTTTTT.

CDR3 in DNA: TGCGCCAGCAGCCAAGATGCGGGCCTAGATACGCAGTATTTT. Amino acids: CASSQDAGLDTQYF. V gene TRBV4-3 combines with J gene TRBJ2-3, with TRBD2 as a possible D gene (5 bases). CDR1 and CDR2 (germline): LGHNA, YSLEER. V lost 0 bases to trimming and J lost 5 bases, with 9 bases between them. This CDR3 is built from 14 residues.

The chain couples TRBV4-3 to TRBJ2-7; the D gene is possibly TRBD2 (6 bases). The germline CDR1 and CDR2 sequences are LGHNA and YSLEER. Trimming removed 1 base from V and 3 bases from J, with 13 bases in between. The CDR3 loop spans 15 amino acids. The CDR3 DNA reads TGCGCCAGCAGCCAAGTCTTGGACGGGGGCTACGAGCAGTACTTC. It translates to CASSQVLDGGYEQYF.

The CDR3 DNA sequence: TGTGCCACCAGCAGAGATACCGCGGGCTACACCTTC. Translating it yields CATSRDTAGYTF. The chain recombines TRBV15 with TRBJ1-2, with D hard to call. The CDR3 sequence is 12 residues long. Germline V gene sequence: CDR1 LNHNV, CDR2 YYDKDF (reference sequence). The ends were cut back, 0 bases at V and 8 bases at J, with 7 bases in the middle.

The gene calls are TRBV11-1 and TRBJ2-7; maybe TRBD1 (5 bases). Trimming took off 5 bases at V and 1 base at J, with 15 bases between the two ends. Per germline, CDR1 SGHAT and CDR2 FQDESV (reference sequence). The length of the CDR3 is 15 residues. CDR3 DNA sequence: TGTGCCAGCAGCCCGGACAACCTTCCATCCTACGAGCAGTACTTC. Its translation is CASSPDNLPSYEQYF.

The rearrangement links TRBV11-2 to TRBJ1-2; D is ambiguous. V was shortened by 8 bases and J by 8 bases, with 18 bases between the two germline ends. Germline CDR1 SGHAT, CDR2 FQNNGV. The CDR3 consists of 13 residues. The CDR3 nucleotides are TGTGCCAGCTCTTTTTCGGGGTCGAGAGGCTACACCTTC. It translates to CASSFSGSRGYTF.

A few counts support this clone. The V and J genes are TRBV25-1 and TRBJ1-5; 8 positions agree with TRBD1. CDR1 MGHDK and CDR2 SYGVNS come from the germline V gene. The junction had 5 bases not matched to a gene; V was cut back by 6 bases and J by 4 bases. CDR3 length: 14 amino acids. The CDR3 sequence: CASRGQGANQPQHF. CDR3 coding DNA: TGTGCCAGCAGAGGGCAGGGGGCAAATCAGCCCCAGCATTTT.

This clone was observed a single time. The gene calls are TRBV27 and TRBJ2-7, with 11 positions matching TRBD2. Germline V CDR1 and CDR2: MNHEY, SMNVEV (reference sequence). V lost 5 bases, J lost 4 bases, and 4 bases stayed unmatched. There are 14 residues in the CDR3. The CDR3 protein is CASSALAGGYEQYF. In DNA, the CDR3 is TGTGCCAGCAGTGCCCTAGCGGGGGGTTACGAGCAGTACTTC.

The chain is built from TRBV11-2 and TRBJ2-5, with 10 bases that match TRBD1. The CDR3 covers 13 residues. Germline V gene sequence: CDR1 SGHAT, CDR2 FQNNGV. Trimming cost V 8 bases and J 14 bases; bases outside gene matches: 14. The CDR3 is CASLPGGQGQFYF. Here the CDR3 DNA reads TGTGCCAGCCTACCGGGGGGACAGGGGCAGTTCTACTTC.

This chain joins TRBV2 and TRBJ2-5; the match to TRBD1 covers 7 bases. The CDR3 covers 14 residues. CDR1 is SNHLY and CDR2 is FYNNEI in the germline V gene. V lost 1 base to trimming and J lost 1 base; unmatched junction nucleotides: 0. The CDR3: CASSEDRGQETQYF. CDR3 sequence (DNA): TGTGCCAGCAGTGAAGACAGGGGCCAAGAGACCCAGTACTTC.

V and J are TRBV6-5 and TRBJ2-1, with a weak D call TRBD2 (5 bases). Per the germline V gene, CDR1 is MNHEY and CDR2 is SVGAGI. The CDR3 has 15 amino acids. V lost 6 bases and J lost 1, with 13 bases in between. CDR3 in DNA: TGTGCCAGCAGGCTGAACAGAGGGTCCTACAATGAGCAGTTCTTC. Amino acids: CASRLNRGSYNEQFF.

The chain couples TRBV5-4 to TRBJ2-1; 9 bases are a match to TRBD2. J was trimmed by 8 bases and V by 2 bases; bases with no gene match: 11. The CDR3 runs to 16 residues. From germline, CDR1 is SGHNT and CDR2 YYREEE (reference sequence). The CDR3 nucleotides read TGTGCCAGCAGCTTTACAGCGGGGGGTATATTTGATGAGCAGTTCTTC. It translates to CASSFTAGGIFDEQFF. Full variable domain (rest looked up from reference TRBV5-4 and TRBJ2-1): ETGVTQSPTHLIKTRGQQVTLRCSSQSGHNTVSWYQQALGQGPQFIFQYYREEENGRGNFPPRFSGLQFPNYSSELNVNALELDDSALYLCASSFTAGGIFDEQFFGPGTRLTVL.

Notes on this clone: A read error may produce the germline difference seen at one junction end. The CDR3 here is CASSLPGQGALPYF. Written as DNA, the CDR3 is TGTGCCAGCAGCTTACCTGGACAGGGGGCGCTTCCTTACTTC. The J gene is TRBJ1-2, the V gene TRBV11-2; 11 nucleotides line up with TRBD1. CDR1 is SGHAT and CDR2 is FQNNGV in the germline V gene. The CDR3 loop spans 14 amino acids.

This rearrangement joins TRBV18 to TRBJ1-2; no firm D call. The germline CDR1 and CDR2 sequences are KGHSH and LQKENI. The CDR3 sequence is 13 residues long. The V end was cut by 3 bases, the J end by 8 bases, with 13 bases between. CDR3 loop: CASSPQREGGYTF. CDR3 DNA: TGTGCCAGCTCACCGCAAAGGGAGGGCGGCTACACCTTC.

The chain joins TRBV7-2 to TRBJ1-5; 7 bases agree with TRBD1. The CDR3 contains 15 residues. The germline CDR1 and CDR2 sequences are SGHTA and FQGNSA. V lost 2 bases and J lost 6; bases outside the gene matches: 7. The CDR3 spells CASSLTGVSGQPQHF. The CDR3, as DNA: TGTGCCAGCAGCTTAACAGGGGTTTCAGGTCAGCCCCAGCATTTT. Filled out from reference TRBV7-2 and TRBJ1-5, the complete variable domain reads GAGVSQSPSNKVTEKGKDVELRCDPISGHTALYWYRQSLGQGLEFLIYFQGNSAPDKSGLPSDRFSAERTGGSVSTLTIQRTQQEDSAVYLCASSLTGVSGQPQHFGDGTRLSIL.

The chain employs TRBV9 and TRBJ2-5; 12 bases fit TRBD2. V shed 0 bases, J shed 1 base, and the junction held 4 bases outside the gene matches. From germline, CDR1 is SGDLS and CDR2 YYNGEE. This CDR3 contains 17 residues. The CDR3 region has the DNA TGTGCCAGCAGCGTAGACCTAGCGGGGGGGATCCAAGAGACCCAGTACTTC. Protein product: CASSVDLAGGIQETQYF.

The chain's CDR3 is CASKEGTVPYEQYF. The CDR3 DNA is TGTGCCAGCAAGGAGGGGACCGTTCCCTACGAGCAGTACTTC. The chain employs TRBV13 and TRBJ2-7; D is possibly TRBD2 (6 bases). The V gene's germline CDR1 is PRHDT and CDR2 FYEKMQ (reference sequence). V lost 7 bases and J lost 2, with 15 bases in between. This CDR3 region has 14 residues.

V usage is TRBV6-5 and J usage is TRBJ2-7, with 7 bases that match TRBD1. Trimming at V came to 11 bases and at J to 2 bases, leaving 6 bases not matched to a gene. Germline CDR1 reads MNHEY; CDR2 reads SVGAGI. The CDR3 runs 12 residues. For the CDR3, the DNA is TGTGCCGTCCGGGACAGTACCTACGAGCAGTACTTC. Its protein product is CAVRDSTYEQYF.

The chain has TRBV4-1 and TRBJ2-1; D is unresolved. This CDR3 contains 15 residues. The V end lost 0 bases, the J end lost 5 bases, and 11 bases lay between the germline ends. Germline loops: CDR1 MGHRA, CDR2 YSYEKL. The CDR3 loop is CASSQDNPGHNEQFF. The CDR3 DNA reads TGCGCCAGCAGCCAAGATAATCCGGGTCACAATGAGCAGTTCTTC.

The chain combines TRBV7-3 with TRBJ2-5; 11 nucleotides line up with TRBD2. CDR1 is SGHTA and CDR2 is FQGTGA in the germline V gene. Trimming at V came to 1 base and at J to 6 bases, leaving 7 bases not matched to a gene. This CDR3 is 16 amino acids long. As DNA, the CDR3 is TGTGCCAGCAGCTTAATGGTAGCGGGGGGGCCGAAGACCCAGTACTTC. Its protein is CASSLMVAGGPKTQYF.

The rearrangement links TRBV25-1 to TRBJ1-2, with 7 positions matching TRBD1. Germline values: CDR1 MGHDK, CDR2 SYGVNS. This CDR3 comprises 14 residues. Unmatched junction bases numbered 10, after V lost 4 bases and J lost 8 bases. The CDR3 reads CASSGRRQGDGYTF. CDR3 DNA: TGTGCCAGCAGTGGGCGCCGACAGGGAGACGGCTACACCTTC.

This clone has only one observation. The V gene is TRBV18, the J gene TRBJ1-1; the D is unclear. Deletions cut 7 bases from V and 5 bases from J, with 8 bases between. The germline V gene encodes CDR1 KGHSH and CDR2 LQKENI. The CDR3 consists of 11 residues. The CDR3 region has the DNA TGTGCCAGCTTTTCTCTAACTGAAGCTTTCTTT. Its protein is CASFSLTEAFF.

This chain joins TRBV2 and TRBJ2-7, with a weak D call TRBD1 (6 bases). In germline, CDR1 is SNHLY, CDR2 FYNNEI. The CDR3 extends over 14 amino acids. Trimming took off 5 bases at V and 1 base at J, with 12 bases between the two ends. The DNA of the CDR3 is TGTGCCAGCAGTTATGGACAGATATCCTACGAGCAGTACTTC. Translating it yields CASSYGQISYEQYF.

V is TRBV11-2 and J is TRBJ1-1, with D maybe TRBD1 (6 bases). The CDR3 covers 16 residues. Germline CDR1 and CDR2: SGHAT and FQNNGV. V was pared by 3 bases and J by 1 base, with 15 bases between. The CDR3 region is CASSFGQGLANTEAFF. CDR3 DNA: TGTGCCAGCAGCTTCGGCCAGGGGCTGGCGAACACTGAAGCTTTCTTT.